This paragraph reports one TCR beta chain. The data belong to a study of blood T cell repertoires in COVID-19. Study background: COVID-19 samples collected from the United States, Italy and Spain covered acute and convalescent phases.

A Seattle source enrolled patients during active infection and followed them longitudinally. Trimming stripped 0 bases from V and 6 bases from J, with 8 bases between. Germline CDR1 MNHNY, CDR2 SVGAGI (reference sequence). The CDR3 runs 13 residues. Here immunoSEQ multiplex PCR was the method, and the copy in TCRdb shows in-frame clones only, minus some. The sample includes almost 200,000 clones, 70% to 90% of them seen just once. The sample taken for sequencing was peripheral blood. The chain employs TRBV6-6 and TRBJ1-1, with D hard to call. This sequence originates from a man aged 55 to 70 with COVID-19, enrolled during active disease. CDR3 loop: CASSYSAGAEAFF. In DNA form, the CDR3 reads TGTGCCAGCAGTTACTCGGCCGGGGCTGAAGCTTTCTTT.